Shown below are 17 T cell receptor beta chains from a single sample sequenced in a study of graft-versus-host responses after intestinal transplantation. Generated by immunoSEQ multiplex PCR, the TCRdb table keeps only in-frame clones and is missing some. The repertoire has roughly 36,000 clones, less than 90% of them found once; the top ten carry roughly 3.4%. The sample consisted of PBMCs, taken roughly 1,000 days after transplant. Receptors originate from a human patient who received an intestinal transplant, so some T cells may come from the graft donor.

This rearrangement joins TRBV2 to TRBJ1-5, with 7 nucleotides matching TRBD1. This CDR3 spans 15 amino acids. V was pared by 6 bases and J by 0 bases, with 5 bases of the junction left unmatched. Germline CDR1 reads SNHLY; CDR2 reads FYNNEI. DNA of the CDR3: TGTGCCAGCAGCTACGACAGGGATAGCAATCAGCCCCAGCATTTT. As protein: CASSYDRDSNQPQHF.

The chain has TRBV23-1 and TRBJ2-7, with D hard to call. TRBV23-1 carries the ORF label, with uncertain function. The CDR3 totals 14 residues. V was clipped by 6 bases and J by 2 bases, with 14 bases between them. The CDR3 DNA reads TGCGCCAGCAGGGTCCAGGCCGAAACCTACGAGCAGTACTTC. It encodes CASRVQAETYEQYF.

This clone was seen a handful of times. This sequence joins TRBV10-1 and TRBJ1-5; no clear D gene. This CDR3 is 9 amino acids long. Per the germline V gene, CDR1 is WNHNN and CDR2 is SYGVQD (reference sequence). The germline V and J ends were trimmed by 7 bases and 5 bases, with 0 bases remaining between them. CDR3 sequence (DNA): TGCGCCAGCAATCAGCCCCAGCATTTT. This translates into CASNQPQHF.

The CDR3 protein is CASSSPRQSLTDTQYF. In DNA, the CDR3 is TGTGCCAGCAGTTCCCCCAGACAGTCACTGACAGATACGCAGTATTTT. The rearrangement uses TRBV28 and TRBJ2-3, with a possible D match to TRBD1 (5 bases). The CDR3 spans 16 residues. The germline CDR1 and CDR2 sequences are MDHEN and SYDVKM. The V and J ends lost 4 bases and 3 bases respectively, with 17 bases between them.

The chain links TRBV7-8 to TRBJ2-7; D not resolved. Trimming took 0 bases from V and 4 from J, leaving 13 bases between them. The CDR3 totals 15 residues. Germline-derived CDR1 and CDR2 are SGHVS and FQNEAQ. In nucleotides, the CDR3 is TGTGCCAGCAGCTTAGCCGGAAGGATGGTGTACGAGCAGTACTTC. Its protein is CASSLAGRMVYEQYF.

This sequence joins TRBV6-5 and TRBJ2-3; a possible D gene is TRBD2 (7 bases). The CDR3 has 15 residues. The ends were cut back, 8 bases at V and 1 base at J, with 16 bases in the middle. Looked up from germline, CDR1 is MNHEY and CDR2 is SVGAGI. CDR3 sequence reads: CASGAGAVGTDTQYF. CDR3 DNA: TGTGCCAGCGGCGCGGGGGCCGTCGGCACAGATACGCAGTATTTT.

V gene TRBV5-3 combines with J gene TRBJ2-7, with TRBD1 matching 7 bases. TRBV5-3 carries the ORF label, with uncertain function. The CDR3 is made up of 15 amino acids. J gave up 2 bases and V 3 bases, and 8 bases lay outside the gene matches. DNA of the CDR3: TGTGCCAGAAGCTATACGACAGGGACAGCCTACGAGCAGTACTTC. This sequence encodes CARSYTTGTAYEQYF.

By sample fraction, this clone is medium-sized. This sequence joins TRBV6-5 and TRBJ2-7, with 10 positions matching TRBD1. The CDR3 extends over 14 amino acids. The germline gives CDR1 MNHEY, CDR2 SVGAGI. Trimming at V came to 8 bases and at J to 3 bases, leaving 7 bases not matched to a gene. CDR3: CASSSGTGDYEQYF. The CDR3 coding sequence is TGTGCCAGCTCTTCCGGGACAGGGGACTACGAGCAGTACTTC.

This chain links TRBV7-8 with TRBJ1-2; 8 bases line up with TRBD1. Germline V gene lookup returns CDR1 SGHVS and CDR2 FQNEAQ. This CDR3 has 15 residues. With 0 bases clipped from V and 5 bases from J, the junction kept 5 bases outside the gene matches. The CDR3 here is CASSLAHGTGYGYTF. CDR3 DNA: TGTGCCAGCAGCTTAGCCCACGGGACAGGTTATGGCTACACCTTC.

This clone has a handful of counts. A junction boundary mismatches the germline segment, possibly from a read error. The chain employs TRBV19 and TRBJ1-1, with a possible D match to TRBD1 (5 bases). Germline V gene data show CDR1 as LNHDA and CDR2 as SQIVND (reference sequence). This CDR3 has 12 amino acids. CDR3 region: CASSIIRGSLLF. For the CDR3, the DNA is TGTGCCAGTAGTATAATCCGGGGCAGCTTACTCTTT.

As DNA, the CDR3 is TGTGCCAGCTCACCACGACAAACACGAAACACTGAAGCTTTCTTT. Its protein product is CASSPRQTRNTEAFF. This chain uses TRBV18 with TRBJ1-1; no clear D gene. Between the trimmed V and J ends, which lost 1 base and 2 bases, there was a span of 11 bases. Germline-derived CDR1 and CDR2 are KGHSH and LQKENI. The CDR3 runs to 15 residues.

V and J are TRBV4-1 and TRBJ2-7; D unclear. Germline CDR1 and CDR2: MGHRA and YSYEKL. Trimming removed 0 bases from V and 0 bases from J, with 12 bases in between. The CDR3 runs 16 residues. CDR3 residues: CASSQEAAPSSYEQYF. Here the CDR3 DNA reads TGCGCCAGCAGCCAAGAGGCGGCGCCGAGCTCCTACGAGCAGTACTTC.

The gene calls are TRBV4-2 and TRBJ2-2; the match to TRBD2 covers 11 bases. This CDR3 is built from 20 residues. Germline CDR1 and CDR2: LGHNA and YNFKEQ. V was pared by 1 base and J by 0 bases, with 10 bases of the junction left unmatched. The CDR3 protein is CASSQVVSGGAFTNTGELFF. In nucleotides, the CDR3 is TGTGCCAGCAGCCAAGTTGTTAGCGGGGGGGCCTTTACGAACACCGGGGAGCTGTTTTTT.

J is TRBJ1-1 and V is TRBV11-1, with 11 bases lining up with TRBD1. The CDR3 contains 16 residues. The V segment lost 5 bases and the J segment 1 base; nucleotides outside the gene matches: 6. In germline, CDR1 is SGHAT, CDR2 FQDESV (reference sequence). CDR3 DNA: TGTGCCAGCAGCCTCGGACAGGGGGCAGGGAACACTGAAGCTTTCTTT. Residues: CASSLGQGAGNTEAFF. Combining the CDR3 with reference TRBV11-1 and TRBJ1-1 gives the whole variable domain EAEVAQSPRYKITEKSQAVAFWCDPISGHATLYWYRQILGQGPELLVQFQDESVVDDSQLPKDRFSAERLKGVDSTLKIQPAELGDSAMYLCASSLGQGAGNTEAFFGQGTRLTVV.

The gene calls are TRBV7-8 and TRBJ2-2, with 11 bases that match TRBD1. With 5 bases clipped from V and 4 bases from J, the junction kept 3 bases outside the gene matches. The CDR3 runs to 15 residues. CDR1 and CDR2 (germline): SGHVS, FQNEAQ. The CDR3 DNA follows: TGTGCCAGCAGCACTGGGACAGGGGGCACCGGGGAGCTGTTTTTT. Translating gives CASSTGTGGTGELFF.

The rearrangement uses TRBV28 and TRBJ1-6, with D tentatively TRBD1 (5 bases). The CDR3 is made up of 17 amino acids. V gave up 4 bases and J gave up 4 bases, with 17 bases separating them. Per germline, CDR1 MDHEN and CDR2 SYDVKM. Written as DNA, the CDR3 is TGTGCCAGCAGTTCCCTACCGGGGGTGGGTTATAATTCACCCCTCCACTTT. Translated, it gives CASSSLPGVGYNSPLHF.

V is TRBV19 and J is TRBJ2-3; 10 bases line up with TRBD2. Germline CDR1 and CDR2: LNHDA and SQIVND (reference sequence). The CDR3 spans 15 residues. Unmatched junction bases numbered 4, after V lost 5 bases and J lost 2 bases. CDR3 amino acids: CASSFLAGATDTQYF. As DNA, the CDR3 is TGTGCCAGTAGTTTTCTAGCGGGGGCCACAGATACGCAGTATTTT.